The clone carrying this T cell receptor (beta chain) was found many times. The antigen is unknown. This sample stems from a study of regulatory T cells in long-lasting Graves disease. Study outcomes and limitations: Persistent disease was characterized by preferential usage of TRBV28, TRBJ1-2 and TRBJ2-5.

Arm-PCR of CDR3 regions with iRepertoire HTBI primers generated TCR beta libraries. Each CDR3 protein is one row after TCRdb ran MiXCR on the multiplex PCR reads. The sample contains about 500,000 distinct CDR3 sequences, 12% of which appear only once. Per germline, CDR1 MNHGY and CDR2 SVAAGI. V was trimmed by 4 bases and J by 1 base, leaving 14 bases between them. The CDR3 covers 15 residues. The time point here: newly diagnosed GD, antithyroid drugs for less than 3 months. Following extraction of RNA from PBMCs, that RNA was used to make the TCR library. Patients all came to the study from an endocrinology department in Xi'an, China. These data were also filed under a second study, of T cells in Graves' hyperthyroidism and ophthalmopathy.

The source was peripheral blood mononuclear cells (PBMCs), collected at new diagnosis, from a patient treated with antithyroid drugs. This sequence joins TRBV6-9 and TRBJ2-7, with D perhaps matching TRBD1 (6 bases). This TCR came from a woman aged 30 to 39 with Graves disease. The CDR3 loop is CASSSQGPQSYEQYF. The CDR3 DNA is TGTGCCAGCAGTTCACAGGGCCCCCAATCCTACGAGCAGTACTTC.